This T cell receptor beta chain was recovered during a study of blood T cell repertoires in COVID-19. As for the study in general: COVID-19 samples from acute and convalescent phases originated in the United States, Italy and Spain. PBMCs, B-cell-depleted T cells, or T cells were the source of the cDNA or gDNA that made up the material.

TCRdb's table, derived via immunoSEQ multiplex PCR, lists solely in-frame clones and lacks some. The sample contains tens of thousands of clones, 90% of which appear only once. CDR3 length: 17 residues. The V gene lost 1 base and the J gene lost 1 base, with 14 bases spanning the gap. Germline CDR1 reads SGHRS; CDR2 reads YFSETQ. The chain joins TRBV5-1 to TRBJ2-2; D gene unclear. This receptor was obtained from a human donor in a cohort sampled during active COVID-19. Sequencing was done on a sample of peripheral blood. CDR3 sequence: CASSLSLPTENTGELFF. The CDR3 coding sequence is TGCGCCAGCAGCTTGTCCCTTCCGACTGAGAACACCGGGGAGCTGTTTTTT.